The sequence of this TCR beta chain was determined in a study of cytomegalovirus exposure and HLA in healthy donors. 13 Jbeta primers and 60 Vbeta primers were used for the PCR. Assay: immunoSEQ multiplex PCR; the TCRdb copy retains only in-frame clones and omits some. Here the sample spans around 150,000 clones, under 80% being singletons. After removal of 4 bases from V and 3 bases from J, the junction contained 9 bases not matched to a gene. CDR1 and CDR2 from the germline V gene are SGDLS and YYNGEE. The CDR3 extends over 15 amino acids. Sequencing was performed on PBMCs. The rearrangement uses TRBV9 and TRBJ2-7; 8 nucleotides match TRBD2. This receptor was obtained from a female donor in good health and CMV-seronegative. The CDR3 DNA sequence: TGTGCCAGCAGCAAAGAAGCGGGGGCCCTCTACGAGCAGTACTTC. It specifies CASSKEAGALYEQYF.